Shown below are 20 T cell receptor beta chains from a single sample sequenced in a study of PD-1 blockade in classical Hodgkin lymphoma. TCRdb keeps only in-frame clones here, not all; method: immunoSEQ multiplex PCR. Of 37,000 or so clones in the sample, 80% to 90% are singletons; the top ten hold 7% to 9%. Autologous stem cell transplantation was followed by relapse in every patient, and brentuximab vedotin exposure varied. Source: peripheral blood mononuclear cells (PBMCs), taken before the second cycle of nivolumab. All receptors derive from a human donor with classical Hodgkin lymphoma.

This chain joins TRBV2 and TRBJ1-2, with D perhaps matching TRBD1 (6 bases). Germline CDR1 SNHLY, CDR2 FYNNEI. V lost 7 bases and J lost 3, with 12 bases in between. The CDR3 is 13 residues long. The CDR3 DNA is TGTGCCAGCAAGGGTCGGGGGCACTATGGCTACACCTTC. Its translation: CASKGRGHYGYTF.

This clone was detected a few times. The chain employs TRBV11-2 and TRBJ1-2; 7 bases line up with TRBD1. Germline-derived CDR1 and CDR2 are SGHAT and FQNNGV. Losses at the gene ends were 5 bases for V and 7 bases for J; bases not matched to a gene: 13. The CDR3 length is 15 residues. The CDR3 region is CASSPLPRGRGGYTF. The CDR3 nucleotides are TGTGCCAGCAGCCCCCTCCCAAGGGGGCGAGGTGGCTACACCTTC.

This clone was recorded once. This chain uses TRBV9 with TRBJ2-5; D is unresolved. Trimming cost V 4 bases and J 4 bases, with 8 bases left between them. CDR3 size: 12 residues. Germline assignment: CDR1 SGDLS and CDR2 YYNGEE. The CDR3 bases are TGTGCCAGCAGCTCCCTGGCAGAGACCCAGTACTTC. Protein product: CASSSLAETQYF.

This clone has only one observation. The chain couples TRBV4-2 to TRBJ2-2; the D call may be TRBD1 or TRBD2 (5 bases each). CDR3 length equals 15 residues. The germline gives CDR1 LGHNA, CDR2 YNFKEQ. Trimming took off 0 bases at V and 3 bases at J, with 8 bases between the two ends. Here the CDR3 DNA reads TGTGCCAGCAGCCAAGAGCCGGGGCACACCGGGGAGCTGTTTTTT. The encoded protein is CASSQEPGHTGELFF.

The chain joins TRBV14 to TRBJ1-5; D perhaps matches TRBD1 (6 bases). CDR1 is SGHDN and CDR2 is FVKESK in the germline V gene. The CDR3 runs 20 residues. The V and J ends lost 2 bases and 0 bases respectively, with 23 bases between them. The CDR3 loop reads CASSQSRGEGRVHSNQPQHF. In DNA, the CDR3 is TGTGCCAGCAGCCAATCGAGGGGGGAAGGGAGAGTTCATAGCAATCAGCCCCAGCATTTT.

This clone rates as medium-sized. The same CDR3 arises from other DNA sequences in this sample as well. CDR3 amino acids: CASNPGTSGYNEQFF. DNA of the CDR3: TGTGCCAGCAACCCAGGGACTAGCGGCTACAATGAGCAGTTCTTC. The V call is TRBV6-5, the J call TRBJ2-1; TRBD2 matches at 11 bases. In germline, CDR1 is MNHEY, CDR2 SVGAGI. There are 15 residues in the CDR3. V dropped 7 bases and J dropped 3; count of bases not matched to a gene: 5.

This chain connects TRBV5-1 to TRBJ2-7; D tentatively fits TRBD1 or TRBD2 (5 bases each). The CDR3 is 14 residues long. Trimming pared 5 bases from V and 1 base from J, leaving 13 bases between. Germline CDR1 and CDR2: SGHRS and YFSETQ. CDR3 loop: CASRRPRESYEQYF. As DNA, the CDR3 is TGCGCCAGCAGGCGCCCCAGGGAGTCCTACGAGCAGTACTTC. The full variable domain, rest sourced from reference TRBV5-1 and TRBJ2-7, is KAGVTQTPRYLIKTRGQQVTLSCSPISGHRSVSWYQQTPGQGLQFLFEYFSETQRNKGNFPGRFSGRQFSNSRSEMNVSTLELGDSALYLCASRRPRESYEQYFGPGTRLTVT.

J is TRBJ1-5 and V is TRBV2; 8 bases are a match to TRBD1. V lost 1 base to trimming and J lost 4 bases; unmatched junction nucleotides: 12. This CDR3 is 18 amino acids long. Germline CDR1 and CDR2: SNHLY and FYNNEI. CDR3 coding DNA: TGTGCCAGCAGTGAAGTCGGACAGGGAAGGCCAGTGAATCAGCCCCAGCATTTT. Protein: CASSEVGQGRPVNQPQHF.

The CDR3: CAWIGGSGNTIYF. The CDR3 DNA sequence: TGTGCCTGGATCGGGGGGTCTGGAAACACCATATATTTT. This sequence joins TRBV30 and TRBJ1-3, with TRBD1 as a possible D gene (5 bases). Germline loops: CDR1 GTSNPN, CDR2 SVGIG (reference sequence). V was shortened by 4 bases and J by 1 base, with 8 bases between the two germline ends. This CDR3 has 13 residues.

This clone was observed a few times. This chain connects TRBV19 to TRBJ2-3, with TRBD1 identical over 8 bases. The V gene end was trimmed by 0 bases and the J gene end by 0 bases; junction bases not matched to a gene: 5. CDR3 length equals 17 residues. Germline V gene sequence: CDR1 LNHDA, CDR2 SQIVND (reference sequence). CDR3 in amino acids: CASSIDGTGSSTDTQYF. The CDR3 DNA sequence: TGTGCCAGTAGTATAGACGGGACAGGAAGTAGCACAGATACGCAGTATTTT.

The chain joins TRBV11-2 to TRBJ2-7, with a tentative D call TRBD2 (5 bases). Germline assignment: CDR1 SGHAT and CDR2 FQNNGV. The CDR3 has 15 residues. Trimming pared 3 bases from V and 1 base from J, leaving 13 bases between. The CDR3 DNA reads TGTGCCAGCAGCTTTGAGGGAAGAGAGTCCTACGAGCAGTACTTC. Protein product: CASSFEGRESYEQYF.

The V call is TRBV7-9, the J call TRBJ1-6, with D hard to call. CDR1 is SEHNR, CDR2 FQNEAQ, per germline (reference sequence). The CDR3 has 13 residues. V gave up 5 bases and J gave up 10 bases, with 12 bases separating them. The CDR3 protein is CASSPRLLSPLHF. CDR3 nucleotide sequence: TGTGCCAGCAGCCCCAGGTTGCTCTCACCCCTCCACTTT. Full variable domain (remainder filled in from reference TRBV7-9 and TRBJ1-6): DTGVSQNPRHKITKRGQNVTFRCDPISEHNRLYWYRQTLGQGPEFLTYFQNEAQLEKSRLLSDRFSAERPKGSFSTLEIQRTEQGDSAMYLCASSPRLLSPLHFGNGTRLTVT.

The count of this clone is one. The chain employs TRBV10-3 and TRBJ2-1, with 9 bases fitting TRBD2. Losses at the gene ends were 6 bases for V and 5 bases for J; bases not matched to a gene: 11. This CDR3 has 16 residues. Germline V gene data show CDR1 as ENHRY and CDR2 as SYGVKD. CDR3 sequence (DNA): TGTGCCATCAGCGACCCTCTAGCGGGATTGCACAATGAGCAGTTCTTC. Its translation is CAISDPLAGLHNEQFF.

V is TRBV7-6 and J is TRBJ2-3, with no clear D. The CDR3 totals 13 residues. Germline V gives CDR1 SGHVS, CDR2 FNYEAQ. The V and J ends lost 3 bases and 2 bases respectively, with 6 bases between them. In nucleotides, the CDR3 is TGTGCCAGCAGCTTCAGCCTCACAGATACGCAGTATTTT. Amino acid sequence: CASSFSLTDTQYF.

CDR3 in amino acids: CASSQLSGRGGAGELFF. The DNA for the CDR3 is TGCGCCAGCAGCCAACTTAGCGGGAGAGGTGGGGCCGGGGAGCTGTTTTTT. The rearrangement uses TRBV4-1 and TRBJ2-2; 9 bases fit TRBD2. The CDR3 covers 17 residues. The J segment lost 6 bases and the V segment lost 2 bases, leaving 10 bases of the junction unmatched. Germline assignment: CDR1 MGHRA and CDR2 YSYEKL.

This clone was seen just once. Written as DNA, the CDR3 is TGTGCCAGCAGCATTGGGGGCAGTATCTACGAGCAGTACTTC. Its translation is CASSIGGSIYEQYF. V is TRBV9 and J is TRBJ2-7, with D perhaps matching TRBD1 (6 bases). The CDR3 extends over 14 amino acids. Germline lookup yields CDR1 SGDLS and CDR2 YYNGEE. Deletions cut 4 bases from V and 3 bases from J, with 14 bases between. The variable domain in full, completed from reference TRBV9 and TRBJ2-7, reads DSGVTQTPKHLITATGQRVTLRCSPRSGDLSVYWYQQSLDQGLQFLIQYYNGEERAKGNILERFSAQQFPDLHSELNLSSLELGDSALYFCASSIGGSIYEQYFGPGTRLTVT.

The CDR3 spells CASSLGLGYEQYF. CDR3 DNA sequence: TGTGCCAGCAGTCTGGGACTAGGGTACGAGCAGTACTTC. The V gene is TRBV27, the J gene TRBJ2-7, with 8 bases lining up with TRBD2. J was trimmed by 4 bases and V by 5 bases; bases with no gene match: 4. This CDR3 is built from 13 residues. Germline assignment: CDR1 MNHEY and CDR2 SMNVEV (reference sequence).

The CDR3 spells CASSFNRNEQFF. The CDR3 nucleotides are TGTGCCAGCAGTTTTAACAGGAATGAGCAGTTCTTC. The chain employs TRBV6-5 and TRBJ2-1, with a possible D match to TRBD1 (5 bases). V lost 4 bases to trimming and J lost 7 bases, with 8 bases between them. Germline-derived CDR1 and CDR2 are MNHEY and SVGAGI. CDR3 length: 12 amino acids.

This clone was detected only once. CDR3 in DNA: TGTGCCAGCAGCCGCCAGGCGGTATCAGGGAGCTCCTACAATGAGCAGTTCTTC. This codes for CASSRQAVSGSSYNEQFF. The chain combines TRBV5-4 with TRBJ2-1, with D tentatively TRBD1 or TRBD2 (5 bases each). Germline V gene sequence: CDR1 SGHNT, CDR2 YYREEE (reference sequence). The CDR3 runs to 18 residues. The V and J ends lost 4 bases and 0 bases respectively, with 20 bases between them. Based on the CDR3 plus reference TRBV5-4 and TRBJ2-1, the full variable domain is ETGVTQSPTHLIKTRGQQVTLRCSSQSGHNTVSWYQQALGQGPQFIFQYYREEENGRGNFPPRFSGLQFPNYSSELNVNALELDDSALYLCASSRQAVSGSSYNEQFFGPGTRLTVL.

The rearrangement links TRBV7-9 to TRBJ2-7, with D unclear. Germline values: CDR1 SEHNR, CDR2 FQNEAQ (reference sequence). V lost 4 bases, J lost 2 bases, and 18 bases lay in between. This CDR3 is built from 16 residues. The CDR3 spells CASSSFRGQATYEQYF. The CDR3 DNA reads as TGTGCCAGCAGCTCATTTAGAGGCCAGGCTACCTACGAGCAGTACTTC.